A selection of T cell receptor beta chains follows, all from one sample in a study of shared clonotypes between healthy human individuals. The data were produced by immunoSEQ multiplex PCR, yet TCRdb's version contains in-frame clones alone and is incomplete. The sample consists of some 1 million clones, roughly 80% of them appearing once. Sequenced sample: memory CD4+ T cells sorted from blood. These receptors were collected from a man younger than 35 in good health. CDR3s include the opening cysteine and the closing phenylalanine or tryptophan. A D gene is named only where the DNA matches it firmly. Clone size is shown for a subset of rows, as once, few, many or a class of expanded clone.

D,length,J,size,V,DNA,CDR3
.,15,TRBJ2-5,once,TRBV11-2,TGTGCCAGCAGCTTAGGCGGGCGGTACCAAGAGACCCAGTACTTC,CASSLGGRYQETQYF
.,8,TRBJ1-2,once,TRBV23-1,TGCGCCAGCAGGAGGCGGACCTTC,CASRRRTF
.,13,TRBJ1-2,.,TRBV10-3,TGTGCCATCAGTGTATCCAGAGACTATGGCTACACCTTC,CAISVSRDYGYTF
TRBD1,15,TRBJ1-5,once,TRBV28,TGTGCCAGCAGTCAAGCGGGACAGGCCCAGCGGCCCCAGCATTTT,CASSQAGQAQRPQHF
TRBD1,14,TRBJ1-1,.,TRBV5-6,TGTGCCAGCAGCTTGCAGGGGGTATACACTGAAGCTTTCTTT,CASSLQGVYTEAFF
.,14,TRBJ1-4,.,TRBV2,TGTGCCAGCAGTGTACAGGGTAATAATGAAAAACTGTTTTTT,CASSVQGNNEKLFF
TRBD2,18,TRBJ2-1,.,TRBV6-1,TGTGCCAGCAGTGAAGCGCTTACTAGCGGGAGTGGGTACAATGAGCAGTTCTTC,CASSEALTSGSGYNEQFF
TRBD2,13,TRBJ2-5,.,TRBV30,TGTGCCTGGAGTGTACTAGCGGGAGAGACCCAGTACTTC,CAWSVLAGETQYF
.,16,TRBJ2-6,.,TRBV5-6,TGTGCCAGCAGCTGGGGAGCCGGCTCTGGGGCCAACGTCCTGACTTTC,CASSWGAGSGANVLTF
.,13,TRBJ2-5,.,TRBV6-5,TGTGCCAGCAGTTATGCGGACACGGGGACCCAGTACTTC,CASSYADTGTQYF
.,13,TRBJ1-1,.,TRBV18,TGTGCCAGCTCACCTGGGGGCGACACTGGAGCTTTCTTT,CASSPGGDTGAFF
.,13,TRBJ2-7,.,TRBV30,TGTGCCTGGAGGCAGAGTGGGGCGAGGGAGCAGTACTTC,CAWRQSGAREQYF
.,15,TRBJ2-5,once,TRBV4-3,TGCGCCAGCAGCCAAGAGGGGCTTTTCCAGGAGACCCAGTACTTC,CASSQEGLFQETQYF
TRBD1,12,TRBJ2-4,.,TRBV7-2,TGTGCCAGCAGCTCTAGACAGGGTTCCCCTTACTTC,CASSSRQGSPYF
TRBD1,15,TRBJ2-3,.,TRBV25-1,TGTGCCAGCAGCAGGGACAGAGCCAGGGAAGATACGCAGTATTTT,CASSRDRAREDTQYF
.,13,TRBJ1-2,.,TRBV6-5,TGTGCCAGCAGTTACGACGGTACTATCGGCTACACCTTC,CASSYDGTIGYTF
.,13,TRBJ1-3,.,TRBV19,TGTGCCAGTAGTAGGAGCTCTGGAAACACCATATATTTT,CASSRSSGNTIYF
.,18,TRBJ2-1,.,TRBV23-1,TGCGCCAGCAGTCAATCGCCCGCTGGTTGCGGCCCCTACAATGAGCAGTTCTTC,CASSQSPAGCGPYNEQFF
TRBD1,11,TRBJ1-1,.,TRBV11-2,TGTGCCAGCAGCTGGGACAGTTCCGGTTTCTTT,CASSWDSSGFF
TRBD1,15,TRBJ1-1,few,TRBV5-4,TGTGCCAGCAGCTTCAGGACAGGGGCGAACACTGAAGCTTTCTTT,CASSFRTGANTEAFF
.,14,TRBJ2-1,once,TRBV2,TGTGCCAGCAGTCCCGGGTCCTCCTACAATGAGCAGTTCTTC,CASSPGSSYNEQFF
.,11,TRBJ1-1,.,TRBV6-5,TGTGCCAGCCGGAAAGGCACTGAAGCTTTCTTT,CASRKGTEAFF
TRBD2,15,TRBJ2-1,.,TRBV7-9,TGTGCCAGTTCCGGGCTAGCGGGAGCAGGTAATGAGCAGTTCTTC,CASSGLAGAGNEQFF
.,14,TRBJ1-1,.,TRBV19,TGTGCCAGTAGCTCCCGACAGGCTAGCACTGAAGCTTTCTTT,CASSSRQASTEAFF
TRBD1,17,TRBJ1-3,.,TRBV7-8,TGTGCCAGCAGCTTAAAGGGGGACAGGGTCTCTGGAAACACCATATATTTT,CASSLKGDRVSGNTIYF
.,16,TRBJ2-1,.,TRBV7-9,TGTGCCAGCAGCTTAGATGGGTCCGGGGGCGGCAATGAGCAGTTCTTC,CASSLDGSGGGNEQFF
TRBD1,15,TRBJ2-1,.,TRBV5-1,TGCGCCAGCAGCTCGGGACAGGTGTCCTACAATGAGCAGTTCTTC,CASSSGQVSYNEQFF
.,17,TRBJ1-1,.,TRBV21-1,TGTGCCAGCAGCCCTGGAAGCAGGGTGCCCCTCGACACTGAAGCTTTCTTT,CASSPGSRVPLDTEAFF
.,15,TRBJ2-1,.,TRBV7-2,TGTGCCAGCAGTGAAGCCGGGACTTACAACAATGAGCAGTTCTTC,CASSEAGTYNNEQFF
.,13,TRBJ2-7,.,TRBV7-2,TGTGCCAGCAGCCTAGGCAGGGCGTACGAGCAGTACTTC,CASSLGRAYEQYF
.,15,TRBJ2-7,.,TRBV5-1,TGCGCCAGCAGCTACCAGCCGACAGGCACCTACGAGCAGTACTTC,CASSYQPTGTYEQYF
TRBD2,13,TRBJ2-2,.,TRBV7-9,TGTGCCAGCAGCTTTAGCGGGAATATGGAGCTGTTTTTT,CASSFSGNMELFF
.,11,TRBJ1-1,.,TRBV7-2,TGTGCCAGCAGCTATTACACTGAAGCTTTCTTT,CASSYYTEAFF
.,12,TRBJ1-2,.,TRBV30,TGTGCCTGGACTAGACAGTACTATGGCTACACCTTC,CAWTRQYYGYTF
TRBD1,16,TRBJ1-5,.,TRBV5-6,TGTGCCAGCAGCTCAATGGACAGGGGTGACAATCAGCCCCAGCATTTT,CASSSMDRGDNQPQHF